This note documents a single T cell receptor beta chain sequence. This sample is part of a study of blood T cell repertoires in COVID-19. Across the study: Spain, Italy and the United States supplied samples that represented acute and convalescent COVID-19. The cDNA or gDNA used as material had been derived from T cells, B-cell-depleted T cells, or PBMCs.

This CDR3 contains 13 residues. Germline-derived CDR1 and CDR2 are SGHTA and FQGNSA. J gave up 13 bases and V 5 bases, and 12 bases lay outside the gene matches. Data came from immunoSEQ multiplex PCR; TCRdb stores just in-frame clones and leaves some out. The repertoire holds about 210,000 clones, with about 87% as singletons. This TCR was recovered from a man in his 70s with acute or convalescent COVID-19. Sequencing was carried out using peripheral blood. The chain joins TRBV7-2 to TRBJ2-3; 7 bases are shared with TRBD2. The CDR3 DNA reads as TGTGCCAGCAGCCGGCCCCCGGGGGGTAATAAGTATTTT. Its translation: CASSRPPGGNKYF.